A single sample is the source of the 5 T cell receptor beta chains below, sequenced in a study of cytomegalovirus exposure and HLA in healthy donors. The PCR made use of 60 Vbeta and 13 Jbeta primers. The assay was immunoSEQ multiplex PCR, and TCRdb's table has in-frame clones only and misses some. This sample yields 150,000 to 200,000 clones, of which 70% to 90% are seen a single time; roughly 7.5% belongs to the top ten. The sequencing input was PBMCs. The receptor set was obtained from a woman in her thirties in good health and CMV-seropositive.

J is TRBJ2-3 and V is TRBV10-3, with TRBD2 identical over 12 bases. Trimming removed 3 bases from V and 0 bases from J; junction bases left unmatched: 1. The CDR3 consists of 16 residues. Germline CDR1 reads ENHRY; CDR2 reads SYGVKD. CDR3 nucleotide sequence: TGTGCCATCAGTGAAGGACTAGCGGGGAGCACAGATACGCAGTATTTT. Residues: CAISEGLAGSTDTQYF.

The J gene is TRBJ1-2, the V gene TRBV2, with 9 bases lining up with TRBD1. This CDR3 region has 15 residues. The junction had 9 bases not matched to a gene; V was cut back by 4 bases and J by 6 bases. CDR1 is SNHLY, CDR2 FYNNEI, per germline. For the CDR3, the DNA is TGTGCCAGCAGTGGGATTGACAGGGGGGGGGATGGCTACACCTTC. Translated: CASSGIDRGGDGYTF.

The V and J genes are TRBV5-1 and TRBJ1-2; maybe TRBD1 (5 bases). CDR3 length equals 15 residues. Trimming left V 3 bases short and J 2 bases short, with 14 bases between. Germline CDR1 reads SGHRS; CDR2 reads YFSETQ. The CDR3 region is CASSSTTDKNYGYTF. The DNA for the CDR3 is TGCGCCAGCAGCTCCACGACAGACAAAAACTATGGCTACACCTTC.

The chain links TRBV6-4 to TRBJ2-1, with 9 bases aligning to TRBD2. The CDR3 has 16 amino acids. The junction had 14 bases not matched to a gene; V was cut back by 6 bases and J by 8 bases. CDR1 MRHNA and CDR2 SNTAGT come from the germline V gene. CDR3 nucleotides: TGTGCCAGCAGCCCCCGCATGGCGGGGGGGCCTGATGAGCAGTTCTTC. This codes for CASSPRMAGGPDEQFF.

The table lists this clone with a few counts. This chain joins TRBV19 and TRBJ2-2, with D unclear. CDR3 length equals 13 residues. Germline CDR1 and CDR2: LNHDA and SQIVND (reference sequence). Trimming pared 6 bases from V and 4 bases from J, leaving 9 bases between. CDR3 sequence: CASRKRTTGELFF. As DNA, the CDR3 is TGTGCCAGTAGAAAGAGAACCACCGGGGAGCTGTTTTTT.